This TCR beta chain was captured by sequencing in a study of T cell repertoires in cytomegalovirus infection. On the study more broadly: Recently identified HLA-C-restricted CMV epitopes were among the peptides used. Matching HLA type and CMV infection were both indicated by public TCR beta signatures.

The CDR3 extends over 16 amino acids. Per the germline V gene, CDR1 is SGHAT and CDR2 is FQNNGV. V was pared by 1 base and J by 8 bases, with 20 bases between. TCRdb analysed the reads with MiXCR anew, one entry per CDR3 protein. Here the sample spans 700,000 to 950,000 distinct CDR3 sequences, around a third being singletons. Findings and caveats of the study: Summed public TCR beta family frequency identified CMV carriers bearing the relevant HLA. CMV-specific HLA-C-restricted TCR beta clonotypes dominated the ex vivo response.

As for this clonotype: What it binds is unknown.

The starting material was cultured CD8+ T cells from PBMCs, obtained from culture after CMV antigen stimulation. This clonotype originated in a human donor in good health (CMV status not recorded). Some clones in this sample may be carry-over from other donors' samples. The V gene is TRBV11-2, the J gene TRBJ1-2, with a possible D match to TRBD1 (5 bases). The chain's CDR3 is CASSLVDDSRIEGYTF. DNA of the CDR3: TGTGCCAGCAGCTTAGTGGATGACAGCCGAATAGAGGGCTACACCTTC.